Shown below are 31 T cell receptor beta chains from a single sample sequenced in a study of breast tumors, draining lymph nodes, adjacent tissues. TCRdb itself ran the multiplex PCR reads through MiXCR, one entry per CDR3 protein. This sample has 190,000 or so distinct CDR3 sequences, with approximately 33% found just once. Samples came from axillary lymph nodes draining the breast cancer. Sequenced sample: axillary lymph node tissue. The source of these receptors is a female donor with breast cancer. Some clones in this sample may be carry-over from other donors' samples.

This clonotype was counted only a few times. Here the CDR3 omits its conserved ending phenylalanine or tryptophan, so a read error is the likely source. The rearrangement uses TRBV6-1 and TRBJ1-2; 7 bases map to TRBD1. Germline-derived CDR1 and CDR2 are MNHNS and SASEGT. The V gene end was trimmed by 6 bases and the J gene end by 3 bases; junction bases not matched to a gene: 4. The CDR3 length is 13 residues. CDR3 residues: CASSHTGDYGYTS. The CDR3 region has the DNA TGTGCCAGCAGCCATACAGGGGACTATGGCTACACCTCC.

This chain joins TRBV20-1 and TRBJ2-5; TRBD2 might be the D (6 bases). The V end was cut by 4 bases, the J end by 1 base, with 28 bases between. CDR3 size: 19 residues. Germline V gene sequence: CDR1 DFQATT, CDR2 SNEGSKA (reference sequence). The CDR3, as DNA: TGCAGTGCTACCCCCGGGGGACCCTCTGGGGCCAACGTCCAAGAGACCCAGTACTTC. Amino acid sequence: CSATPGGPSGANVQETQYF.

Note on this clonotype: The CDR3 does not end in the conserved phenylalanine or tryptophan, so this is likely a read error. The DNA is left out, because the CDR3 cannot be placed on it with certainty; the CDR3 is given as TCRdb lists it. The chain combines TRBV3-1 with TRBJ2-6; the table calls TRBD2, which could not be checked here. Germline values: CDR1 LGHDT, CDR2 YNNKEL (reference sequence). The CDR3 is 10 amino acids long, termini counted. The CDR3 protein is CASSPLSGRG.

This clonotype was counted ten times or more. The chain has TRBV20-1 and TRBJ2-1, with 8 positions matching TRBD1. CDR1 and CDR2 from the germline V gene are DFQATT and SNEGSKA (reference sequence). The CDR3 is 15 residues long. V gave up 6 bases and J gave up 2 bases; unmatched junction bases: 9. CDR3 sequence reads: CSAGGAGGTYNEQFF. In nucleotides, the CDR3 is TGCAGTGCGGGGGGTGCAGGGGGCACCTACAATGAGCAGTTCTTC.

This clonotype was seen at least ten times. The J gene is TRBJ2-3, the V gene TRBV6-2 or TRBV6-3; 8 bases agree with TRBD2. The V segment lost 5 bases and the J segment 0 bases; nucleotides outside the gene matches: 7. The germline V gene encodes CDR1 MNHEY and CDR2 SVGEGT. This CDR3 spans 16 amino acids. The CDR3 protein is CASSAGLAGSTDTQYF. The CDR3 nucleotides read TGTGCCAGCAGTGCCGGACTAGCAGGAAGCACAGATACGCAGTATTTT.

The table lists this clonotype with many counts. The V and J genes are TRBV6-5 and TRBJ1-2, with D possibly being TRBD1 (5 bases). The CDR3 is 14 residues long. Trimming shortened V by 5 bases and J by 4 bases, and 14 bases separated the two germline ends. The V gene's germline CDR1 is MNHEY and CDR2 SVGAGI. The chain's CDR3 is CASSHVGDAYGYTF. In nucleotides, the CDR3 is TGTGCCAGCAGTCACGTTGGGGACGCCTATGGCTACACCTTC.

The sample holds many counts of this clonotype. The chain employs TRBV10-3 and TRBJ2-5; 9 positions agree with TRBD1. Germline trimming cut 6 bases from V and 4 bases from J; bases unmatched to any gene: 15. The CDR3 runs 17 residues. The V gene's germline CDR1 is ENHRY and CDR2 SYGVKD. This chain's CDR3 is CAISSEGTGWGGETQYF. CDR3 DNA: TGTGCCATCAGCTCCGAGGGGACAGGGTGGGGGGGAGAGACCCAGTACTTC.

This clonotype was found many times. CDR3 bases: TGTGCCAGCTCACCAGAGGCCAGATCGGCCCTCCACTTT. Translating gives CASSPEARSALHF. This chain uses TRBV18 with TRBJ1-6; D call uncertain. Per the germline V gene, CDR1 is KGHSH and CDR2 is LQKENI. This CDR3 region has 13 residues. V was shortened by 2 bases and J by 14 bases, with 13 bases between the two germline ends.

This clonotype was found a few times. This clone may be a read error of a much larger clone one base away. The chain couples TRBV20-1 to TRBJ2-7; 8 bases fit TRBD2. Germline CDR1 is DFQATT and CDR2 is SNEGSKA (reference sequence). Trimming removed 7 bases from V and 6 bases from J; junction bases left unmatched: 14. The CDR3 has 14 amino acids. CDR3 in amino acids: CSGIAGRSFSEQYF. The DNA for the CDR3 is TGCAGTGGTATAGCGGGGCGTTCTTTTTCCGAGCAGTACTTC.

The J gene is TRBJ1-1, the V gene TRBV29-1, with D perhaps TRBD1 (5 bases). Trimming removed 4 bases from V and 0 bases from J, with 6 bases in between. The CDR3 sequence is 12 residues long. Looked up from germline, CDR1 is SQVTM and CDR2 is ANQGSEA. The DNA of the CDR3 is TGCAGCGTTGGACAGCTGAACACTGAAGCTTTCTTT. Amino acid sequence: CSVGQLNTEAFF.

This clonotype has at least ten counts. The chain uses TRBV6-2 or TRBV6-3 and TRBJ2-5; 7 nucleotides agree with TRBD1. The CDR3 is 14 residues long. CDR1 MNHEY and CDR2 SVGEGT come from the germline V gene. V shed 0 bases and J 5 bases; nucleotides not matched to a gene: 3. DNA for the CDR3: TGTGCCAGCAGTTACTCGACAGGGAGTGAGACCCAGTACTTC. It encodes CASSYSTGSETQYF.

In this sample, this clonotype turned up many times. The J gene is TRBJ2-1, the V gene TRBV20-1; no clear D. This CDR3 has 14 amino acids. CDR1 and CDR2 (germline): DFQATT, SNEGSKA (reference sequence). Trimming took off 6 bases at V and 5 bases at J, with 17 bases between the two ends. Here the CDR3 DNA reads TGCAGTGCCACGGGTGGGGTTAGTGACAATGAGCAGTTCTTC. This codes for CSATGGVSDNEQFF.

The chain couples TRBV7-3 to TRBJ2-2; perhaps TRBD2 as D (5 bases). Germline CDR1 is SGHTA and CDR2 is FQGTGA. The ends were cut back, 5 bases at V and 10 bases at J, with 14 bases in the middle. The CDR3 has 13 residues. The CDR3 sequence: CASSVNGVEELFF. As DNA, the CDR3 is TGTGCCAGCAGCGTTAACGGGGTCGAGGAGCTGTTTTTT.

In its sample, this clonotype was seen a few times. This could be a read error, since a much larger clone is one nucleotide away. The CDR3 does not end in the conserved phenylalanine or tryptophan, so this is likely a read error. In DNA form, the CDR3 reads TGCGCCAGCAGCTGGACCGACCACAATGAGCAGTTCTCC. Protein product: CASSWTDHNEQFS. This chain links TRBV5-1 with TRBJ2-1, with D uncertain. The V end lost 3 bases, the J end lost 5 bases, and 9 bases lay between the germline ends. The CDR3 contains 13 residues. The germline gives CDR1 SGHRS, CDR2 YFSETQ.

The chain employs TRBV6-6 and TRBJ2-2; TRBD2 matches 15 bases. V gave up 4 bases and J gave up 5 bases; unmatched junction bases: 5. Germline CDR1 reads MNHNY; CDR2 reads SVGAGI (reference sequence). The CDR3 sequence is 17 residues long. This CDR3 is CASSWTSGGARTGELFF. As DNA, the CDR3 is TGTGCCAGCAGTTGGACTAGCGGGGGGGCAAGGACCGGGGAGCTGTTTTTT.

This clonotype was counted at least ten times. V usage is TRBV6-5 and J usage is TRBJ2-1, with TRBD2 matching over 8 bases. Trimming took 0 bases from V and 10 from J; bases not matched to a gene: 8. The CDR3 has 15 amino acids. The germline V gene encodes CDR1 MNHEY and CDR2 SVGAGI. For the CDR3, the DNA is TGTGCCAGCAGTTACTCGAGGCTAGCGGGCCCCGAGCAGTTCTTC. Its translation: CASSYSRLAGPEQFF.

This clonotype was recorded many times. The CDR3 coding sequence is TGTGCCAGCAGTTCCGGGAACTACAATGAGCAGTTCTTC. Translating it yields CASSSGNYNEQFF. This chain connects TRBV6-6 to TRBJ2-1, with TRBD2 as a possible D gene (5 bases). V shed 4 bases and J shed 3 bases, with 7 bases lying between them. CDR1 MNHNY and CDR2 SVGAGI come from the germline V gene (reference sequence). This CDR3 spans 13 amino acids.

This clonotype was detected many times. The chain couples TRBV7-2 to TRBJ2-1; 10 bases map to TRBD2. The V and J ends lost 7 bases and 3 bases, in that order; junction bases with no gene match: 6. Per the germline V gene, CDR1 is SGHTA and CDR2 is FQGNSA. The CDR3 consists of 15 residues. The CDR3 region is CASTVRLAGYNEQFF. The CDR3 DNA reads TGTGCCAGCACCGTAAGACTAGCGGGCTACAATGAGCAGTTCTTC. Variable domain in full (rest from reference TRBV7-2 and TRBJ2-1): GAGVSQSPSNKVTEKGKDVELRCDPISGHTALYWYRQSLGQGLEFLIYFQGNSAPDKSGLPSDRFSAERTGGSVSTLTIQRTQQEDSAVYLCASTVRLAGYNEQFFGPGTRLTVL.

This chain connects TRBV29-1 to TRBJ1-2, with unresolved D. This CDR3 region has 12 residues. CDR1 and CDR2 (germline): SQVTM, ANQGSEA. V was clipped by 8 bases and J by 8 bases, with 18 bases between them. CDR3 sequence (DNA): TGCAGCAGCTTGGACGGGCTATTAGGCTACACCTTC. It codes for CSSLDGLLGYTF.

This clonotype was observed many times. The V gene is TRBV4-1, the J gene TRBJ2-5; 7 bases agree with TRBD2. Germline loops: CDR1 MGHRA, CDR2 YSYEKL. Trimming removed 5 bases from V and 5 bases from J; junction bases left unmatched: 5. CDR3 length: 13 residues. Written as DNA, the CDR3 is TGCGCCAGCAGCTGGGTTAGCGGGGAGACCCAGTACTTC. Protein sequence: CASSWVSGETQYF.

The rearrangement links TRBV20-1 to TRBJ1-4; D is possibly TRBD1 (5 bases). Germline values: CDR1 DFQATT, CDR2 SNEGSKA (reference sequence). The length of the CDR3 is 14 residues. Trimming left V 3 bases short and J 7 bases short, with 15 bases between. For the CDR3, the DNA is TGCAGTGCTAGTCCGGAAGGGAGGGGTGAAAAACTGTTTTTT. It yields the protein CSASPEGRGEKLFF.

This clonotype was picked up many times. This chain joins TRBV7-9 and TRBJ2-7, with TRBD1 matching 11 bases. Germline lookup yields CDR1 SEHNR and CDR2 FQNEAQ (reference sequence). Trimming removed 6 bases from V and 1 base from J; junction bases left unmatched: 11. CDR3 length: 17 residues. CDR3 in amino acids: CASSLRPGQGDSYEQYF. The CDR3 nucleotides read TGTGCCAGCAGTTTGCGACCGGGACAGGGGGATTCCTACGAGCAGTACTTC.

Details on this clonotype: Germline is not matched at one junction end, which may reflect a read error. The gene calls are TRBV5-1 and TRBJ1-6; no firm D call. Germline CDR1 and CDR2: SGHRS and YFSETQ. This CDR3 region has 14 residues. DNA of the CDR3: TGTGCCAGCAGCTTAGATGCGGCAACTTCCCCCCTCCACTTT. Its protein product is CASSLDAATSPLHF.

Turning to this clonotype: A single base separates this from a much larger clone, so it may be a read error. The chain employs TRBV6-1 and TRBJ2-7, with D unresolved. V was trimmed by 8 bases and J by 1 base, leaving 12 bases between them. CDR1 MNHNS and CDR2 SASEGT come from the germline V gene. This CDR3 comprises 13 residues. Here the CDR3 reads CASGRGLSYEQYF. In DNA, the CDR3 is TGTGCCAGCGGGCGTGGCTTATCCTACGAGCAGTACTTC.

This clonotype came up many times. The rearrangement uses TRBV18 and TRBJ1-5; D gene ambiguous. V was clipped by 2 bases and J by 5 bases, with 7 bases between them. The CDR3 spans 13 residues. The germline V gene encodes CDR1 KGHSH and CDR2 LQKENI. The CDR3 protein is CASSPGFDQPQHF. DNA for the CDR3: TGTGCCAGCTCACCAGGGTTCGATCAGCCCCAGCATTTT.

This clonotype has only one observation. The chain has TRBV30 and TRBJ2-6, with D unresolved. Germline values: CDR1 GTSNPN, CDR2 SVGIG (reference sequence). The CDR3 has 13 residues. Trimming pared 2 bases from V and 3 bases from J, leaving 5 bases between. The chain's CDR3 is CAWSTLGANVLTF. The DNA for the CDR3 is TGTGCCTGGAGTACCCTTGGGGCCAACGTCCTGACTTTC.

This clonotype was seen many times. This chain uses TRBV2 with TRBJ2-5, with D tentatively TRBD2 (5 bases). The CDR3 loop spans 14 amino acids. V shed 5 bases and J shed 1 base, with 11 bases lying between them. CDR1 is SNHLY and CDR2 is FYNNEI in the germline V gene. CDR3 loop: CASSRSGAQETQYF. Here the CDR3 DNA reads TGTGCCAGCAGTCGGAGCGGTGCCCAAGAGACCCAGTACTTC.

This clonotype came up once. The rearrangement uses TRBV29-1 and TRBJ1-3, with unresolved D. The V and J ends lost 0 bases and 0 bases respectively, with 6 bases between them. The germline V gene encodes CDR1 SQVTM and CDR2 ANQGSEA. CDR3 length: 14 amino acids. The CDR3 here is CSVEEGSSGNTIYF. The CDR3 bases are TGCAGCGTTGAAGAAGGGAGCTCTGGAAACACCATATATTTT.

The chain has TRBV6-6 and TRBJ2-7; D is tentatively TRBD1 or TRBD2 (5 bases each). Germline V gene data show CDR1 as MNHNY and CDR2 as SVGAGI (reference sequence). The V gene lost 5 bases and the J gene lost 6 bases, with 20 bases spanning the gap. The CDR3 totals 15 residues. DNA for the CDR3: TGTGCCAGCAGTAGGGTAGGGACGGCTGCCTGCGAGCAGTACTTC. It is translated as CASSRVGTAACEQYF.

This clonotype has a handful of counts. Just one base apart from a much larger clone, this may be a read error. The chain employs TRBV20-1 and TRBJ1-2, with TRBD1 as a possible D gene (5 bases). The V gene lost 4 bases and the J gene lost 13 bases, with 19 bases spanning the gap. The CDR3 is 12 amino acids. Germline V gene sequence: CDR1 DFQATT, CDR2 SNEGSKA (reference sequence). CDR3 residues: CSATSGPRDSTF. CDR3 in DNA: TGCAGTGCTACCTCAGGGCCCCGGGACTCCACCTTC.

Of note for this clonotype: This could be a read error, since a much larger clone is one nucleotide away. The chain couples TRBV6-4 to TRBJ2-3; TRBD2 matches 10 bases. Germline CDR1 MRHNA, CDR2 SNTAGT. Unmatched junction bases numbered 5, after V lost 7 bases and J lost 4 bases. This CDR3 comprises 14 residues. The CDR3 reads CASTEREGADTQYF. DNA of the CDR3: TGTGCCAGCACGGAGCGGGAGGGCGCAGATACGCAGTATTTT.